The rows below give T cell receptor beta chains drawn from one sample of a study of blood T cell repertoires in COVID-19. The assay was immunoSEQ multiplex PCR, and TCRdb's table has in-frame clones only and misses some. The top ten hold under 8.5% of the sample, which has some 150,000 clones, roughly 86% seen once. Input material: peripheral blood. The receptors stem from a man aged 40-49 years who had recovered from COVID-19. CDR3s include the opening cysteine and the closing phenylalanine or tryptophan. D genes are given only for firm matches. The size field is filled for only some rows; it gives once, few, many or a size class.

V	J	D	size	CDR3	DNA
TRBV4-2	TRBJ2-5	TRBD2	.	CASSHGLAGETQYF	TGTGCCAGCAGCCACGGACTAGCGGGAGAGACCCAGTACTTC
TRBV18	TRBJ1-1	TRBD1	.	CASSPSGTGLNTEAFF	TGTGCCAGCTCACCATCCGGGACAGGGTTGAACACTGAAGCTTTCTTT
TRBV7-9	TRBJ1-2	TRBD1	.	CASRDGEGALGYTF	TGTGCCAGCAGGGATGGAGAGGGGGCGCTTGGCTACACCTTC
TRBV18	TRBJ2-7	TRBD2	once	CASSPPGSGGQSYEQYF	TGTGCCAGCTCACCACCAGGGAGCGGGGGGCAATCCTACGAGCAGTACTTC
TRBV5-1	TRBJ2-4	.	.	CASSPRGTSNIQYF	TGCGCCAGCAGCCCCAGGGGAACCTCCAACATTCAGTACTTC
TRBV4-2	TRBJ2-5	.	.	CASSPQRGGGETQYF	TGTGCCAGCAGCCCCCAAAGGGGGGGCGGCGAGACCCAGTACTTC
TRBV6-6	TRBJ2-5	TRBD2	.	CASSTRGSGSFETQYF	TGTGCCAGCAGTACCCGGGGGAGCGGGAGTTTCGAGACCCAGTACTTC
TRBV4-3	TRBJ1-1	.	.	CASSPRSGSLTEAFF	TGCGCCAGCAGTCCAAGGTCCGGGTCTTTAACTGAAGCTTTCTTT
TRBV6-4	TRBJ1-2	TRBD1	.	CASCRDRGPRGYTF	TGTGCCAGCTGCCGGGACAGGGGGCCGAGGGGCTACACCTTC
TRBV10-3	TRBJ2-1	TRBD2	.	CAIRDSGRSHEQFF	TGTGCCATCAGAGATAGCGGGAGGTCCCATGAGCAGTTCTTC
TRBV19	TRBJ2-7	TRBD2	.	CASRRGDEQYF	TGTGCCAGTCGCCGGGGGGACGAGCAGTACTTC
TRBV28	TRBJ1-4	.	once	CASSTFSPGGEKLFF	TGTGCCAGCAGCACCTTCTCGCCCGGCGGTGAAAAACTGTTTTTT
TRBV30	TRBJ1-6	.	few	CAWCTGSSSPLHF	TGTGCCTGGTGTACAGGTTCGAGTTCACCCCTCCACTTT
TRBV28	TRBJ2-7	.	once	CASSSTKPDRRYEQYF	TGTGCCAGCAGTTCAACCAAACCCGACAGACGCTACGAGCAGTACTTC
TRBV2	TRBJ2-4	.	.	CASSPGTSAKNIQYF	TGTGCCAGCAGTCCCGGGACATCAGCCAAAAACATTCAGTACTTC
TRBV10-1	TRBJ1-6	.	.	CASTLAVYF	TGCGCCAGCACATTGGCAGTATATTTT
TRBV19	TRBJ2-5	.	.	CASSGLALRQETQYF	TGTGCCAGTAGTGGGCTAGCGCTACGTCAAGAGACCCAGTACTTC
TRBV5-6	TRBJ2-7	.	.	CASSLAAGNEQYF	TGTGCCAGCAGCTTGGCCGCGGGGAACGAGCAGTACTTC